The TCR beta chain described here comes from a study of low-dose radiotherapy and immunotherapy resistance in tumors (dated by TCRdb to the early 2020s). About the investigation overall: In Cohort 1, 0.5 Gy per fraction was delivered every 2 weeks, and a total PTV dose of 6.5 Gy was prescribed. Patients in Cohort 2 were given 1 Gy per fraction every two weeks, for a total of 13 Gy across 26 weeks. Patients were given nivolumab as a 240 mg flat dose every two weeks and ipilimumab at 1 mg/kg every six weeks, with both drugs delivered intravenously. Cyclophosphamide 200 mg/m2 was given intravenously every two weeks, one day before each radiation and immunotherapy administration. Patients took aspirin 300 mg orally once daily for four cycles, starting on cycle 1 day 1. Trial participants were not randomized into treatment groups. Eight patients were included in the translational analysis: three from the first dose cohort and the first five from the second dose cohort.

First-strand cDNA was synthesized with Superscript III and a set of TRAV- and TRBV-specific primers, covering both TCRalpha and TCRbeta chains. TCRs were amplified with Phusion for about 21 PCR cycles, with a constant-region primer paired with the adapter attached to the V primers. The isolated mRNA was amplified using the MessageAmp II aRNA Amplification Kit, with in vitro transcription performed for about 15 hours at 37 degrees C. mRNA for TCR sequencing was isolated with the Dynabeads mRNA DIRECT Purification Kit. Indexed Illumina adapters were added in a second Phusion PCR of roughly 25 cycles, and the PCR products were purified with AMPure XP beads. The original methods were these. Using custom Perl scripts, TCR sequences that encoded the same protein were pooled, out-of-frame sequences were dropped, and the abundance of each clonotype was calculated. TCR sequences supported by only a single read were excluded from analysis. Among the metrics used to describe the repertoires were Shannon entropy, Gini index, clonality, richness, and the frequency of TCRs shared between repertoires. Starting from the raw public reads, TCRdb applied fastp trimming at Q25, assembled clones with MiXCR and retained in-frame beta chains. Rows matching on CDR3 protein sequence are summarized as one entry with the most common DNA and genes. TCRdb, not the original authors, processed these V and J calls. The sample table records approximately 13,000 distinct CDR3 sequences; roughly 60% of these occur just once. The ten biggest clones cover around 7.2% of the sample.

The donors took part in RACIN, a single-arm, phase I, dose-escalation trial that combined nivolumab, ipilimumab, aspirin, low-dose cyclophosphamide and low-dose radiotherapy. To be eligible, a patient needed to have an advanced solid tumor that was TIL-negative. Concerning this clonotype itself: No antigen is known for it. No base quality information exists; no much larger clone differs at one position.

Taken from cysteine to phenylalanine, the CDR3 has 13 residues. The CDR3 DNA has 39 bases and is translated from base 1. The germline V gene (reference sequence) yields GTSNPN for CDR1 and SVGIG for CDR2. V and J lose 7 bases and 0 bases, and a span of 11 bases separates them. The rearrangement joined TRBV30 to TRBJ2-3; no D gene can be assigned with confidence. The sequence came from a human donor with advanced metastatic prostate, ovarian, gallbladder or colorectal cancer (not recorded which). This table probably holds off-target reads from a library built for another chain. CDR3 sequence: CAFTTRSTDTQYF. The nucleotides are TGTGCCTTTACGACTCGCAGCACAGATACGCAGTATTTT. The full variable domain, with segments outside the CDR3 supplied by the reference TRBV30 and TRBJ2-3 proteins, appears as SQTIHQWPATLVQPVGSPLSLECTVEGTSNPNLYWYRQAAGRGLQLLFYSVGIGQISSEVPQNLSASRPQDRQFILSSKKLLLSDSGFYLCAFTTRSTDTQYFGPGTRLTVL.